The entry below describes one T cell receptor (beta chain). This receptor's antigen is unknown. The sample holds no much larger clone one base away, and base qualities are not on file. Genomic DNA was isolated using the Qiagen DNeasy kit from unsorted PBMCs as well as from negatively selected CD4+ and CD8+ fractions. TCR beta CDR3 regions were subjected to amplification by immunoSEQ multiplex PCR with primers that anneal to V and J segments. A synthetic immune receptor repertoire was used to minimize amplification bias, and any remaining bias was removed computationally after sequencing. The original pipeline was this. Custom Python scripts were used to quantify repertoire diversity as the Shannon entropy index. Unsorted, CD4+ and CD8+ repertoires were analyzed separately, except in combined analyses where CD4+ and CD8+ sequences were merged in silico. Sourced from immuneACCESS, this table was stored by TCRdb with only in-frame sequences that have V and J called. A share of the clones is absent; for the studies checked, an unresolved V gene accounts for under half, and the remainder has no known explanation. The V and J calls and the clone size are those of that table, but D and trimming were determined from the DNA. The sample includes a few thousand clones, with about three quarters observed a single time. The ten most abundant clones make up approximately 15% of the sample.

This sample is drawn from a study of PD-1 blockade in classical Hodgkin lymphoma (dated by TCRdb to 2020 to 2022). Study-wide context: A peripheral blood immune signature of response to PD-1 blockade in classical Hodgkin lymphoma was defined using TCR beta sequencing and CyTOF.

The full study reports these points: The study was limited to a single clinical trial cohort, and causes of repertoire differences, possibly disease activity or prior therapy, remained undefined. Baseline TCR diversity was reported to be lower in newly diagnosed patients than in healthy donors, and even lower in relapsed/refractory patients.

Trimming accounts for 3 bases at V and 7 bases at J, while the number of junction bases matched to no gene is 5. From the cysteine through the phenylalanine, the CDR3 covers 13 amino acids. The entry retains the CDR3 DNA only, 39 bases that are in frame from base 1. Taken from the germline V gene (reference sequence), the CDR1 and CDR2 loops are GTSNPN and SVGIG. The sample's time point label, decoded: newly diagnosed, previously untreated cHL patient sample. CD8+ T cells were purified from thawed PBMCs by magnetic negative selection with a Miltenyi CD8+ T cell isolation kit. To serve as a comparison group for the relapsed/refractory trial patients, PBMCs were sequenced from patients with newly diagnosed, previously untreated classical Hodgkin lymphoma. Peripheral blood was collected in 8 mL Vacutainer Cell Preparation Tubes, from which PBMCs were isolated by centrifugation and then cryopreserved. Purified CD4+ and CD8+ fractions were generated only in cases for which an additional PBMC sample was available. Magnetically labelled cells were removed on LS columns in a quadroMACS separator, and the flow-through was collected as the purified fraction.

This TCR was sampled from a human donor with classical Hodgkin lymphoma. The sequence is built from TRBV30 and TRBJ2-2; 7 central nucleotides agree with TRBD1. The sample was CD8+ T cells from blood. The DNA sequence is TGTGCCTGGAGGACAGGGAATGGCGGGGAGCTGTTTTTT. Its amino acids are CAWRTGNGGELFF.